One sample yielded the 18 T cell receptor beta chains listed below, sequenced in a study of CD4 and CD8 cells across lung adenocarcinoma regions. TCRdb re-derived calls from the PCR reads in MiXCR, one entry per CDR3 protein. The sample yields just over 20,000 distinct CDR3 sequences, about 53% seen once. Sequenced material: CD8+ T cells from the center of a lung tumor. The receptors were gathered from a female donor with lung adenocarcinoma. The CD4 and CD8 labels of this study may be unreliable.

This chain connects TRBV12-3 or TRBV12-4 to TRBJ2-1, with 7 bases aligning to TRBD1. The J call may not be correct, given that the DNA end is closer to TRBJ2-5. The CDR3 spans 17 residues. This CDR3 reads CASSLYRGGQAKETQYF. In nucleotides, the CDR3 is TGTGCCAGCAGTTTATATAGGGGCGGACAGGCTAAAGAGACCCAGTACTTC.

This clonotype showed up just once. At one of its ends the junction is not consistent with the germline gene, which may arise from a read error. The CDR3 sequence: CAGRGGREVETQFF. The CDR3 bases are TGTGCGGGCAGGGGGGGCCGAGAGGTAGAGACCCAGTTTTTC. The chain couples TRBV6-1 to TRBJ2-1; either TRBD1 or TRBD2 may fit D (7 bases each). Germline CDR1 and CDR2: MNHNS and SASEGT. The CDR3 length is 14 residues.

The chain employs TRBV6-1 and TRBJ2-3; no clear D. V shed 7 bases and J shed 10 bases, with 24 bases lying between them. Germline V gene sequence: CDR1 MNHNS, CDR2 SASEGT. The CDR3 totals 15 residues. The CDR3 loop reads CASKKTAVGTEAQYF. As DNA, the CDR3 is TGTGCCAGCAAAAAGACGGCGGTGGGCACAGAGGCGCAGTATTTT.

V and J are TRBV12-3 or TRBV12-4 and TRBJ1-2, with D uncertain. The V gene lost 2 bases and the J gene lost 8 bases, with 9 bases spanning the gap. There are 12 residues in the CDR3. The CDR3 protein is CASSLSFDGYTF. In DNA, the CDR3 is TGTGCCAGCAGTTTAAGTTTTGACGGCTACACCTTC.

To note about this clonotype: The junction departs from germline at one end; a sequencing error may be responsible. The chain links TRBV27 to TRBJ2-4; TRBD2 is a possible D gene (5 bases). The length of the CDR3 is 13 residues. CDR1 is MNHEY, CDR2 SMNVEV, per germline (reference sequence). The CDR3 nucleotides are TGTGCCAGCGGAGGCCGTGTCGAAAACACTCAGTACTTC. This translates into CASGGRVENTQYF.

To note about this clonotype: The germline gene is not matched at one end of the junction; a read error may be the cause. This rearrangement joins TRBV27 to TRBJ2-3; D unclear. In germline, CDR1 is MNHEY, CDR2 SMNVEV (reference sequence). The CDR3 length is 11 residues. The CDR3 sequence: CPSRHPDTQYF. The CDR3, as DNA: TGTCCCAGCCGTCACCCAGATACCCAGTATTTT.

In its sample, this clonotype was seen many times. The V and J genes are TRBV6-1 and TRBJ1-4; D not certain. Trimming shortened V by 1 base and J by 1 base, and 7 bases separated the two germline ends. The CDR3 is 15 residues long. Germline V gene lookup returns CDR1 MNHNS and CDR2 SASEGT. The CDR3: CASSEERRTNEKLFF. DNA of the CDR3: TGTGCCAGCAGTGAAGAAAGGCGAACTAATGAAAAACTGTTTTTT.

Regarding this clonotype: Possible read error: a much larger clone is one base away. The V call is TRBV6-2 or TRBV6-3, the J call TRBJ2-7, with unresolved D. Germline V CDR1 and CDR2: MNHEY, SVGEGT. The CDR3 runs to 13 residues. Trimming took 2 bases from V and 0 from J, leaving 5 bases between them. This CDR3 reads CASSYSDSYEQYF. The CDR3 region has the DNA TGTGCCAGCAGTTACAGCGACTCCTACGAGCAGTACTTC.

In its sample, this clonotype was seen many times. A much larger clone is a single base away; this may be a read error. The gene calls are TRBV27 and TRBJ2-5; TRBD2 matches at 7 bases. The CDR3 covers 15 residues. With 5 bases clipped from V and 11 bases from J, the junction kept 17 bases outside the gene matches. Germline V lookup: CDR1 MNHEY, CDR2 SMNVEV (reference sequence). The CDR3 spells CASSPGAGPIMEQYF. The CDR3 DNA is TGTGCCAGCAGTCCGGGAGCGGGACCTATCATGGAGCAGTACTTC.

This chain links TRBV6-1 with TRBJ2-5; D may be TRBD2 (6 bases). Germline CDR1 reads MNHNS; CDR2 reads SASEGT. The CDR3 runs to 16 residues. Trimming stripped 3 bases from V and 1 base from J, with 15 bases between. CDR3 sequence (DNA): TGTGCCAGCAGTGATAATCCCTTAGCGGCCCAAGAGACCCAGTACTTC. Protein: CASSDNPLAAQETQYF.

In its sample, this clonotype ranks as medium-sized. The chain is built from TRBV6-1 and TRBJ2-5; 9 bases are a match to TRBD2. CDR3 length: 15 amino acids. The germline V gene has CDR1 MNHNS and CDR2 SASEGT. With 6 bases clipped from V and 11 bases from J, the junction kept 16 bases outside the gene matches. The CDR3 nucleotides are TGTGCCAGCAGGAAGTCACCGGGACTAGCAAAAGAGCAGTACTTC. Translated, it gives CASRKSPGLAKEQYF.

The chain joins TRBV5-1 to TRBJ2-1; TRBD2 aligns across 16 bases. V trimming: 0 bases; J trimming: 7 bases; junction bases outside the gene matches: 10. The CDR3 has 19 amino acids. Per germline, CDR1 SGHRS and CDR2 YFSETQ. DNA of the CDR3: TGCGCCAGCAGCTTGGGATCCGGGACTAGCGGGAGGGCAGGAAATGAGCAGTTCTTC. Translating gives CASSLGSGTSGRAGNEQFF.

This clonotype came up many times. V is TRBV7-6 and J is TRBJ2-1; D call uncertain. The germline gives CDR1 SGHVS, CDR2 FNYEAQ. This CDR3 spans 13 amino acids. Trimming took off 1 base at V and 8 bases at J, with 9 bases between the two ends. CDR3 loop: CASSLGRMDEQFF. CDR3 sequence (DNA): TGTGCCAGCAGCTTAGGTCGGATGGATGAGCAGTTCTTC.

This clonotype was counted ten times or more. V is TRBV11-1 and J is TRBJ2-1; no clear D. Germline V gene sequence: CDR1 SGHAT, CDR2 FQDESV (reference sequence). This CDR3 comprises 14 residues. V shed 9 bases and J shed 0 bases, with 12 bases lying between them. The CDR3 coding sequence is TGTGCCAGTGGCGAGATGTCCTCCTACAATGAGCAGTTCTTC. It codes for CASGEMSSYNEQFF.

The chain has TRBV6-5 and TRBJ2-5; TRBD2 agrees at 10 bases. The germline V gene has CDR1 MNHEY and CDR2 SVGAGI. The V segment lost 0 bases and the J segment 1 base; nucleotides outside the gene matches: 2. The CDR3 consists of 16 residues. CDR3 bases: TGTGCCAGCAGTTACTCTTCTAGCGGGGGCCAAGAGACCCAGTACTTC. Protein sequence: CASSYSSSGGQETQYF.

This clonotype was counted between two and nine times. The chain uses TRBV6-1 and TRBJ2-3; 9 nucleotides agree with TRBD2. V dropped 7 bases and J dropped 4; count of bases not matched to a gene: 15. The CDR3 totals 17 residues. Germline V lookup: CDR1 MNHNS, CDR2 SASEGT. The CDR3: CASTSPGAGGPPDTQYF. DNA of the CDR3: TGTGCCAGCACCAGCCCGGGAGCGGGGGGTCCACCAGATACGCAGTATTTT.

The V call is TRBV4-2, the J call TRBJ2-3; no reliable D call. V was cut by 6 bases and J by 7 bases, with 11 bases left in between. CDR1 and CDR2 from the germline V gene are LGHNA and YNFKEQ. This CDR3 is built from 12 residues. The CDR3 bases are TGTGCCAGCAGTCCGGGCTCCTATACGCAGTATTTT. Its translation is CASSPGSYTQYF.

The chain uses TRBV5-1 and TRBJ2-3; possibly TRBD2 for D (7 bases). The germline V and J ends were trimmed by 4 bases and 0 bases, with 15 bases remaining between them. CDR1 is SGHRS, CDR2 YFSETQ, per germline. The CDR3 runs 16 residues. As DNA, the CDR3 is TGCGCCAGCAGCGTCGGCGGGGGCTCTAGCACAGATACGCAGTATTTT. Amino acid sequence: CASSVGGGSSTDTQYF. Variable domain in full (rest from reference TRBV5-1 and TRBJ2-3): KAGVTQTPRYLIKTRGQQVTLSCSPISGHRSVSWYQQTPGQGLQFLFEYFSETQRNKGNFPGRFSGRQFSNSRSEMNVSTLELGDSALYLCASSVGGGSSTDTQYFGPGTRLTVL.